The rows below give T cell receptor beta chains drawn from one sample of a study of blood T cell repertoires in COVID-19. The protocol was immunoSEQ multiplex PCR, while the TCRdb copy is restricted to in-frame clones and leaves out a portion. This sample yields about 290,000 clones, of which 89% are seen a single time; around 10% belongs to the top ten. Sequenced sample: peripheral blood. The receptor source for this set is a woman aged 25-40 years with COVID-19, enrolled during active disease. Each CDR3 is given with its conserved first and last residue. A D gene is named only where the DNA matches it firmly. Rows may omit the clone size; those that give it use once, few, many or a size class.

j_call: TRBJ2-3
clone_size: NA
v_call: TRBV24-1
d_call: NA
cdr3_length: 13
cdr3_nt: TGTGCCACCAGCCGGGGGAACACAGATACGCAGTATTTT
cdr3_aa: CATSRGNTDTQYF

j_call: TRBJ1-6
clone_size: NA
v_call: TRBV6-6
d_call: TRBD1
cdr3_length: 15
cdr3_nt: TGTGCCAGCAGTTACTCCGGGACAGGGGGATCACCCCTCCACTTT
cdr3_aa: CASSYSGTGGSPLHF

j_call: TRBJ1-1
clone_size: NA
v_call: TRBV3-1/TRBV3-2
d_call: TRBD1
cdr3_length: 13
cdr3_nt: TGTGCCAGCAGCCATCTGGGGGGACAGGAAGCTTTCTTT
cdr3_aa: CASSHLGGQEAFF

j_call: TRBJ1-2
clone_size: NA
v_call: TRBV20-1
d_call: NA
cdr3_length: 11
cdr3_nt: TGCAGTGCCCCGGGACTGGGCGGCTACACCTTC
cdr3_aa: CSAPGLGGYTF

j_call: TRBJ2-1
clone_size: NA
v_call: TRBV5-6
d_call: TRBD1
cdr3_length: 13
cdr3_nt: TGTGCCAGCAGCAGAGACAGGGCCAATGAGCAGTTCTTC
cdr3_aa: CASSRDRANEQFF

j_call: TRBJ1-4
clone_size: few
v_call: TRBV2
d_call: TRBD1
cdr3_length: 14
cdr3_nt: TGTGCCAGCAGACCGGGACAGGGGAATGAAAAACTGTTTTTT
cdr3_aa: CASRPGQGNEKLFF

j_call: TRBJ2-4
clone_size: NA
v_call: TRBV19
d_call: TRBD1
cdr3_length: 16
cdr3_nt: TGTGCCAGTACCCCTCGGACAGGCCTAGCCAAAAACATTCAGTACTTC
cdr3_aa: CASTPRTGLAKNIQYF

j_call: TRBJ2-3
clone_size: NA
v_call: TRBV11-2
d_call: NA
cdr3_length: 18
cdr3_nt: TGTGCCAGCAGCGGTCCCCGGGGGAAATTAAGGGTCACAGATACGCAGTATTTT
cdr3_aa: CASSGPRGKLRVTDTQYF

j_call: TRBJ1-5
clone_size: NA
v_call: TRBV19
d_call: TRBD1
cdr3_length: 14
cdr3_nt: TGTGCCTGCACCCCAGGGGGTTCTAATCAGCCCCAGCATTTT
cdr3_aa: CACTPGGSNQPQHF

j_call: TRBJ1-1
clone_size: NA
v_call: TRBV4-1
d_call: TRBD1
cdr3_length: 15
cdr3_nt: TGCGCCAGCAGCCAGTATGACAGGGGAGACACTGAAGCTTTCTTT
cdr3_aa: CASSQYDRGDTEAFF

j_call: TRBJ1-1
clone_size: NA
v_call: TRBV11-2
d_call: NA
cdr3_length: 13
cdr3_nt: TGTGCCAGCAGCTATCGACACCGCACTGAAGCTTTCTTT
cdr3_aa: CASSYRHRTEAFF

j_call: TRBJ2-6
clone_size: NA
v_call: TRBV6-5
d_call: TRBD1
cdr3_length: 15
cdr3_nt: TGTGCCAGCAGTAGGGACAGGACTGGGGCCAACGTCCTGACTTTC
cdr3_aa: CASSRDRTGANVLTF

j_call: TRBJ1-5
clone_size: NA
v_call: TRBV2
d_call: NA
cdr3_length: 14
cdr3_nt: TGTGCCAGCGCGGACAGTTGGAGCAATCAGCCCCAGCATTTT
cdr3_aa: CASADSWSNQPQHF

j_call: TRBJ1-2
clone_size: NA
v_call: TRBV5-4
d_call: NA
cdr3_length: 15
cdr3_nt: TGTGCCAGCACATCACAGGGTTCTGCTGTCTATGGCTACACCTTC
cdr3_aa: CASTSQGSAVYGYTF

j_call: TRBJ1-2
clone_size: NA
v_call: TRBV7-9
d_call: TRBD1
cdr3_length: 15
cdr3_nt: TGTGCCAGCAGCTTTCGGGACAGGGCTTACTATGGCTACACCTTC
cdr3_aa: CASSFRDRAYYGYTF

j_call: TRBJ2-7
clone_size: NA
v_call: TRBV19
d_call: NA
cdr3_length: 13
cdr3_nt: TGTGCCAGTGGATTCGGGGGTTCCTACGAGCAGTACTTC
cdr3_aa: CASGFGGSYEQYF

j_call: TRBJ1-2
clone_size: once
v_call: TRBV10-3
d_call: NA
cdr3_length: 14
cdr3_nt: TGTGCCATCAACCCCGGTTCCTTTTTCTATGGCTACACCTTC
cdr3_aa: CAINPGSFFYGYTF

j_call: TRBJ2-1
clone_size: NA
v_call: TRBV27
d_call: NA
cdr3_length: 13
cdr3_nt: TGTGCCAGCAGTTTATTGGGGCTGGGTGAGCAGTTCTTC
cdr3_aa: CASSLLGLGEQFF

j_call: TRBJ1-2
clone_size: few
v_call: TRBV21-1
d_call: NA
cdr3_length: 13
cdr3_nt: TGTGCCAGCAGAAAAAATAGGGGAAATGGCTACACCTTC
cdr3_aa: CASRKNRGNGYTF

j_call: TRBJ2-2
clone_size: few
v_call: TRBV10-3
d_call: TRBD1
cdr3_length: 16
cdr3_nt: TGTGCCATCAGTATGGCCCCAGGGGGCAACACCGGGGAGCTGTTTTTT
cdr3_aa: CAISMAPGGNTGELFF

j_call: TRBJ2-3
clone_size: NA
v_call: TRBV20-1
d_call: NA
cdr3_length: 16
cdr3_nt: TGCAGTGCTAGTGGGGGGGGCTACGAGCGTGAGGATACGCAGTATTTT
cdr3_aa: CSASGGGYEREDTQYF

j_call: TRBJ2-7
clone_size: NA
v_call: TRBV30
d_call: TRBD2
cdr3_length: 14
cdr3_nt: TGTGCCTGGAGTGTTCTAGCGGGGGATGGCGAGCAGTACTTC
cdr3_aa: CAWSVLAGDGEQYF

j_call: TRBJ2-7
clone_size: few
v_call: TRBV11-2
d_call: TRBD1
cdr3_length: 14
cdr3_nt: TGTGCCAGCAGCATCGGGACAGGGGACTACGAGCAGTACTTC
cdr3_aa: CASSIGTGDYEQYF